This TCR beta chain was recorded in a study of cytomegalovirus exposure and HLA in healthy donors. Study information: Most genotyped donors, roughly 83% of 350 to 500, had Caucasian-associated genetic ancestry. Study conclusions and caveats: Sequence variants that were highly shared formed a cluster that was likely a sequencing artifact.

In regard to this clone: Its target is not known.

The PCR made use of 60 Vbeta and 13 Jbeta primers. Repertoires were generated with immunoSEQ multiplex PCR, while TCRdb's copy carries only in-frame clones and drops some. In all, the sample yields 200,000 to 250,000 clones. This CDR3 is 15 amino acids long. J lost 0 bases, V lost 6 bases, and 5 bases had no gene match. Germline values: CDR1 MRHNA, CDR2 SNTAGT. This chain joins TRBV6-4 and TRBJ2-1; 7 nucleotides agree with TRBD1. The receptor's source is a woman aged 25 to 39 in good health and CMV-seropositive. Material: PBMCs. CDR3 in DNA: TGTGCCAGCAGATTTACAGGGGACTCCTACAATGAGCAGTTCTTC. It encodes CASRFTGDSYNEQFF.